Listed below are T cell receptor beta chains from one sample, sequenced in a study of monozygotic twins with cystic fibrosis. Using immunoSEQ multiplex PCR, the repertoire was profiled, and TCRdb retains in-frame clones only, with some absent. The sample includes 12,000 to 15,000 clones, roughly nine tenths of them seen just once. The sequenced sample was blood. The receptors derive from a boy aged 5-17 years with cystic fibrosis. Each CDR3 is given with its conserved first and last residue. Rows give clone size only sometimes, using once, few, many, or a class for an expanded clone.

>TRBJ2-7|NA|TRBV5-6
CASRSSRSYEQYF
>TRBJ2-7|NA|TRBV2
CASSPGQGLEQYF
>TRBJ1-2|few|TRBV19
CASEGNYGYTF
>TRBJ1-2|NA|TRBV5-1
CASSLGRGAGYGYTF
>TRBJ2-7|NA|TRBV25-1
CASSEWGQSEQYF
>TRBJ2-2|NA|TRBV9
CASSPSGTGGRGELFF
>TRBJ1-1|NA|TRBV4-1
CASSQDEGQVLGTEAFF
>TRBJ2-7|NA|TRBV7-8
CASSLQTGGEQYF
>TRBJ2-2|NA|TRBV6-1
CASSEVGRNGELFF
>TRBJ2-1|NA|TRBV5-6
CASRLPGTSNEQFF
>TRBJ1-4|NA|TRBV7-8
CASSLDRTNEKLFF
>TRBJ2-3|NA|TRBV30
CALETQGGRTDTQYF
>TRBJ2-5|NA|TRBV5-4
CASGRQFQETQYF
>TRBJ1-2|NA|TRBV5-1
CASSSGDYGYTF
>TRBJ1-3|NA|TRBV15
CATSTRTRNTIYF
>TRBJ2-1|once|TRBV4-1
CASSQGLVSNEQFF
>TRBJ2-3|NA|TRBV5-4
CASSTGLAASDTQYF
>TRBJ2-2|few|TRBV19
CASMVAGAGELFF
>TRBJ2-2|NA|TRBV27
CASSFGGAGELFF
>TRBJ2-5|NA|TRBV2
CASSEYRGGETQYF
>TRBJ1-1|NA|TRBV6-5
CASSSGVSEAFF
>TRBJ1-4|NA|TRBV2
CASRLRTGTNEKLFF
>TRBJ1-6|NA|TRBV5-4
CASSLRGDGNSPLHF
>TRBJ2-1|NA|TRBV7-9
CASSQDLSSYNEQFF
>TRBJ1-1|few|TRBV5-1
CASSFGTANTEAFF
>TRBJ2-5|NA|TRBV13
CASSPGGQKETQYF
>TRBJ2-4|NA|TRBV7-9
CASRLLAECLAKNIQYF
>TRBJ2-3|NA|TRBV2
CASGRTSTDTQYF
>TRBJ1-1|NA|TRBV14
CASSQKGYWNTEAFF
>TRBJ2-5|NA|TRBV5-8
CASILGVQGSETQYF
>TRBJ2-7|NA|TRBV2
CASSAAGLAGAYEQYF